This passage covers 21 T cell receptor beta chains from one sample sequenced in a study of PD-L1 blockade in urothelial cancer (dated by TCRdb to 2016 to 2017). What the time point label conveys for this sample: peripheral blood 6 weeks after treatment start. The library came from the immunoSEQ multiplex PCR assay. TCRdb mirrors the immuneACCESS table, restricted to in-frame sequences. Some clones are absent from its copies; in checked studies, under half trace to an unresolved V gene, and the reason for the others is unknown. The sample records tens of thousands of clones, 75% to 85% of which are singletons. Around 3.1% of the sample comes from the top ten. Sequencing was performed on PBMCs, taken around atezolizumab (anti-PD-L1) treatment. The receptors here all came from a man in his 70s with urothelial cancer.

The genes are TRBV18 and TRBJ1-3; 7 bases agree with TRBD1. The CDR3 is 13 residues long. Germline CDR1 reads KGHSH; CDR2 reads LQKENI. With V trimmed by 6 bases and J by 5 bases, 4 bases remained unmatched. CDR3 sequence (DNA): TGTGCCAGCTCCGCACAGGGGAGAAACACCATATATTTT. Translation gives CASSAQGRNTIYF.

The V call is TRBV9, the J call TRBJ2-3; D remains unclear. Trimming cost V 3 bases and J 0 bases, with 14 bases left between them. The CDR3 contains 16 residues. The germline V gene encodes CDR1 SGDLS and CDR2 YYNGEE. CDR3 bases: TGTGCCAGCAGCGGAGGCACCTTGGCTAGCACAGATACGCAGTATTTT. Translating it yields CASSGGTLASTDTQYF.

The chain is built from TRBV11-2 and TRBJ2-1; 14 bases align to TRBD2. The V and J ends lost 4 bases and 3 bases, in that order; junction bases with no gene match: 5. CDR1 and CDR2 (germline): SGHAT, FQNNGV. CDR3 length equals 17 residues. The CDR3 loop reads CASSSGTSGSYYNEQFF. CDR3 coding DNA: TGTGCCAGCAGCTCCGGGACTAGCGGGAGTTACTACAATGAGCAGTTCTTC.

The genes are TRBV10-3 and TRBJ2-2; tentative D call: TRBD1 (5 bases). V was shortened by 2 bases and J by 3 bases, with 13 bases between the two germline ends. The germline V gene has CDR1 ENHRY and CDR2 SYGVKD. The CDR3 contains 16 residues. The CDR3 sequence: CAISEPQGKDTGELFF. DNA of the CDR3: TGTGCCATCAGTGAGCCCCAGGGAAAGGACACCGGGGAGCTGTTTTTT.

As for this clone: Different DNA sequences within this sample yield the same CDR3. This chain uses TRBV6-1 with TRBJ1-6; D is perhaps TRBD1 (5 bases). The V gene's germline CDR1 is MNHNS and CDR2 SASEGT. CDR3 length equals 14 residues. The germline V and J ends were trimmed by 1 base and 7 bases, with 8 bases remaining between them. The CDR3 bases are TGTGCCAGCAGTGAAGGACAGACCAATTCACCCCTCCACTTT. Its protein is CASSEGQTNSPLHF.

The J gene is TRBJ1-1, the V gene TRBV29-1; 8 nucleotides match TRBD1. V dropped 6 bases and J dropped 4; count of bases not matched to a gene: 7. Looked up from germline, CDR1 is SQVTM and CDR2 is ANQGSEA. This CDR3 is 13 amino acids long. DNA for the CDR3: TGCAGCGTGGAACACAGGGGGGGCACTGAAGCTTTCTTT. Protein: CSVEHRGGTEAFF. Filled out from reference TRBV29-1 and TRBJ1-1, the complete variable domain reads SAVISQKPSRDICQRGTSLTIQCQVDSQVTMMFWYRQQPGQSLTLIATANQGSEATYESGFVIDKFPISRPNLTFSTLTVSNMSPEDSSIYLCSVEHRGGTEAFFGQGTRLTVV.

A remark on this clone: One end of the junction varies from germline; a read error may be responsible. The rearrangement uses TRBV11-2 and TRBJ2-5; 9 positions match TRBD1. The germline CDR1 and CDR2 sequences are SGHAT and FQNNGV. The CDR3 runs to 14 residues. CDR3 nucleotides: TGTGCCAGCAGCTCGAACAGGGGGCGAGAGGCCCAGTACTTC. It translates to CASSSNRGREAQYF.

The chain employs TRBV15 and TRBJ2-4; 10 bases fit TRBD1. Per the germline V gene, CDR1 is LNHNV and CDR2 is YYDKDF (reference sequence). V shed 0 bases, J shed 7 bases, and the junction held 6 bases outside the gene matches. The CDR3 is 16 residues long. The CDR3, as DNA: TGTGCCACCAGCAGAGACCCGGGACAGGGGAAGAACATTCAGTACTTC. Translation gives CATSRDPGQGKNIQYF.

The chain is built from TRBV18 and TRBJ2-1, with 7 bases lining up with TRBD1. Germline V gene sequence: CDR1 KGHSH, CDR2 LQKENI. The CDR3 sequence is 15 residues long. Losses at the gene ends were 4 bases for V and 3 bases for J; bases not matched to a gene: 6. The CDR3 sequence is CASSLTGQRYNEQFF. In DNA form, the CDR3 reads TGTGCCAGCTCACTAACGGGACAGCGCTACAATGAGCAGTTCTTC.

The rearrangement links TRBV5-6 to TRBJ2-1; 10 positions agree with TRBD2. V shed 3 bases and J 0 bases; nucleotides not matched to a gene: 3. Germline V gene sequence: CDR1 SGHDT, CDR2 YYEEEE. The CDR3 loop spans 16 amino acids. CDR3 protein: CASSYLAGGSYNEQFF. The CDR3 bases are TGTGCCAGCAGCTACTTAGCGGGAGGCTCCTACAATGAGCAGTTCTTC.

The V and J genes are TRBV18 and TRBJ1-1, with 10 bases that match TRBD1. Losses at the gene ends were 6 bases for V and 8 bases for J; bases not matched to a gene: 9. Germline V lookup: CDR1 KGHSH, CDR2 LQKENI. CDR3 length equals 14 residues. Here the CDR3 DNA reads TGTGCCAGCTCGCCGACGACAGGGGGCAAGGAAGCTTTCTTT. Protein product: CASSPTTGGKEAFF.

The chain has TRBV10-3 and TRBJ2-3, with 7 bases lining up with TRBD2. V lost 5 bases to trimming and J lost 6 bases; unmatched junction nucleotides: 11. CDR1 is ENHRY and CDR2 is SYGVKD in the germline V gene. The CDR3 is made up of 15 amino acids. CDR3: CAISTSGGGRDTQYF. The CDR3 DNA follows: TGTGCCATCAGTACCTCGGGGGGAGGGCGGGATACGCAGTATTTT.

The chain carries TRBV2 and TRBJ2-7, with 7 nucleotides matching TRBD2. Germline assignment: CDR1 SNHLY and CDR2 FYNNEI. After removal of 3 bases from V and 6 bases from J, the junction contained 5 bases not matched to a gene. The CDR3 is made up of 13 amino acids. The CDR3 coding sequence is TGTGCCAGCAGTGATGAGGGAGGGCTCGAGCAGTACTTC. Translating gives CASSDEGGLEQYF. Drawing the rest from reference TRBV2 and TRBJ2-7, the complete variable domain is EPEVTQTPSHQVTQMGQEVILRCVPISNHLYFYWYRQILGQKVEFLVSFYNNEISEKSEIFDDQFSVERPDGSNFTLKIRSTKLEDSAMYFCASSDEGGLEQYFGPGTRLTVT.

V usage is TRBV28 and J usage is TRBJ1-2; TRBD1 aligns across 8 bases. The J segment lost 7 bases and the V segment lost 2 bases, leaving 9 bases of the junction unmatched. The length of the CDR3 is 15 residues. CDR1 and CDR2 from the germline V gene are MDHEN and SYDVKM. This CDR3 reads CASSLMAGGDFGYTF. The CDR3 DNA reads as TGTGCCAGCAGTTTAATGGCAGGGGGCGATTTTGGCTACACCTTC.

This chain links TRBV7-2 with TRBJ2-1, with 9 bases matching TRBD2. Looked up from germline, CDR1 is SGHTA and CDR2 is FQGNSA. Losses at the gene ends were 1 base for V and 8 bases for J; bases not matched to a gene: 6. This CDR3 region has 15 residues. CDR3 residues: CASSLGGRGGYEQFF. The CDR3 nucleotides read TGTGCCAGCAGCTTAGGAGGGCGGGGGGGATATGAGCAGTTCTTC.

The J gene is TRBJ2-5, the V gene TRBV15; tentatively, D is TRBD2 (6 bases). CDR1 and CDR2 from the germline V gene are LNHNV and YYDKDF (reference sequence). Between the trimmed V and J ends, which lost 4 bases and 5 bases, there was a span of 14 bases. CDR3 size: 14 residues. CDR3 loop: CATSTYAGRETQYF. As DNA, the CDR3 is TGTGCCACCAGCACCTATGCGGGAAGGGAGACCCAGTACTTC.

J is TRBJ2-2 and V is TRBV11-1; 9 bases agree with TRBD1. CDR3 size: 15 residues. Germline V gene lookup returns CDR1 SGHAT and CDR2 FQDESV (reference sequence). V lost 5 bases to trimming and J lost 2 bases; unmatched junction nucleotides: 3. This CDR3 reads CASSIQGANTGELFF. In DNA, the CDR3 is TGTGCCAGCAGCATACAGGGGGCCAACACCGGGGAGCTGTTTTTT.

The sample holds a few counts of this clone. This chain connects TRBV4-1 to TRBJ1-1; D ambiguous. The germline V and J ends were trimmed by 4 bases and 1 base, with 7 bases remaining between them. This CDR3 has 13 amino acids. Germline-derived CDR1 and CDR2 are MGHRA and YSYEKL. Here the CDR3 DNA reads TGCGCCAGCAGCCCGCGGCAGAACACTGAAGCTTTCTTT. Translated: CASSPRQNTEAFF.

This clone occurred a few times. J is TRBJ1-4 and V is TRBV4-3; weak D call: TRBD1 (5 bases). Per the germline V gene, CDR1 is LGHNA and CDR2 is YSLEER. The CDR3 length is 15 residues. Trimming stripped 3 bases from V and 3 bases from J, with 11 bases between. CDR3 protein: CASSQGGRPNEKLFF. In nucleotides, the CDR3 is TGCGCCAGCAGCCAGGGGGGACGCCCTAATGAAAAACTGTTTTTT.

This clone has more than one count but fewer than ten. The chain recombines TRBV5-6 with TRBJ2-5; D is possibly TRBD2 (6 bases). CDR3 length: 15 amino acids. V lost 1 base, J lost 2 bases, and 12 bases lay in between. The germline CDR1 and CDR2 sequences are SGHDT and YYEEEE. CDR3 in amino acids: CASSLFREWQETQYF. The CDR3 nucleotides read TGTGCCAGCAGCTTGTTTCGGGAGTGGCAAGAGACCCAGTACTTC.

This sequence joins TRBV7-9 and TRBJ1-4, with a weak D call TRBD1 (5 bases). The germline V gene has CDR1 SEHNR and CDR2 FQNEAQ (reference sequence). The germline V and J ends were trimmed by 4 bases and 8 bases, with 14 bases remaining between them. The CDR3 is made up of 14 amino acids. Here the CDR3 DNA reads TGTGCCAGCAGCTCACGGGTTCAGGGCGAAAAACTGTTTTTT. Translation gives CASSSRVQGEKLFF.